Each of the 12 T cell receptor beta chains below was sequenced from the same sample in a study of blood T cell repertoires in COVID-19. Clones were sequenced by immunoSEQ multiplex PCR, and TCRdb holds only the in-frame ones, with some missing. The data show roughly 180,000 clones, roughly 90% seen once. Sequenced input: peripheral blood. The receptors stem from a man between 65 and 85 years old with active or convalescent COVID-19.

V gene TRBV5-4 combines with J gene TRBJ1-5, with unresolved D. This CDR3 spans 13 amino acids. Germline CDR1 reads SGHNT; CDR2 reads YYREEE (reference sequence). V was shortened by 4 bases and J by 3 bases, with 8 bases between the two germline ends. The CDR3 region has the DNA TGTGCCAGCAGCAGAGGGAACAATCAGCCCCAGCATTTT. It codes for CASSRGNNQPQHF.

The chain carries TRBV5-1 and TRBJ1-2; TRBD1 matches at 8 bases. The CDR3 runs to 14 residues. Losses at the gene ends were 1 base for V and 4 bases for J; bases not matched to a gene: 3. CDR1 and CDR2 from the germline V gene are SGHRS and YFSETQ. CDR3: CASSLLGQAYGYTF. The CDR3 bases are TGCGCCAGCAGCTTGTTGGGACAGGCCTATGGCTACACCTTC.

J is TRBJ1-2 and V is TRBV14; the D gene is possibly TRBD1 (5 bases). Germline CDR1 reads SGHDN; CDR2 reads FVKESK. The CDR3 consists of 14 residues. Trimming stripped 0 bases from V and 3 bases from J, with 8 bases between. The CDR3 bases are TGTGCCAGCAGCCAAGATCACAGGCACTATGGCTACACCTTC. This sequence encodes CASSQDHRHYGYTF.

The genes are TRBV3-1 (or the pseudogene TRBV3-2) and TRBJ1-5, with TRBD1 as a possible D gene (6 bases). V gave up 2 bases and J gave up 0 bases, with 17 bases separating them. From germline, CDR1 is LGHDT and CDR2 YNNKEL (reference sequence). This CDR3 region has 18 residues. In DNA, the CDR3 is TGTGCCAGCAGCCAATCCCTTAGACAGGACATTAGCAATCAGCCCCAGCATTTT. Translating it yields CASSQSLRQDISNQPQHF.

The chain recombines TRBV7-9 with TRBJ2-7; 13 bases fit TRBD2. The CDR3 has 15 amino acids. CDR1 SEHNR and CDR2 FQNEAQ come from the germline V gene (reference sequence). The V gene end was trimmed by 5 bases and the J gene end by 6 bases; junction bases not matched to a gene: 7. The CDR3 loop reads CASSQGLAGESEQYF. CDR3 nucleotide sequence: TGTGCCAGCAGCCAAGGACTAGCGGGAGAGAGCGAGCAGTACTTC.

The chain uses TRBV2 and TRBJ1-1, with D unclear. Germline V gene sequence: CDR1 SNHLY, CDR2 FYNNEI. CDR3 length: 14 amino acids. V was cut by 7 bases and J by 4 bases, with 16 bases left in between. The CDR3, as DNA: TGTGCCAGCAAAAGAGACATTATACCCACTGAAGCTTTCTTT. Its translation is CASKRDIIPTEAFF.

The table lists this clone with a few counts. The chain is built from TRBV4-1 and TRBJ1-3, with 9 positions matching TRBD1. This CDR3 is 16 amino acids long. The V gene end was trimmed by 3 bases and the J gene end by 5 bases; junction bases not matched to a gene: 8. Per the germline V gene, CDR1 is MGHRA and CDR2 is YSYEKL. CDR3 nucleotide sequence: TGCGCCAGCAGCCACTCCGGGACAGGGAAAAGAAACACCATATATTTT. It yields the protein CASSHSGTGKRNTIYF.

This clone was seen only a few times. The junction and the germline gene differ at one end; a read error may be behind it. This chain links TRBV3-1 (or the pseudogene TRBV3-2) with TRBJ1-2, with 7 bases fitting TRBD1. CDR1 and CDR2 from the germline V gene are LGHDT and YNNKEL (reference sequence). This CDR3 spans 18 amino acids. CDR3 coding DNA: TGTGCCAGCAGCCAAGATACAGGGGAAGGTGTGGTTTACTACGGCTACACCTTC. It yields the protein CASSQDTGEGVVYYGYTF.

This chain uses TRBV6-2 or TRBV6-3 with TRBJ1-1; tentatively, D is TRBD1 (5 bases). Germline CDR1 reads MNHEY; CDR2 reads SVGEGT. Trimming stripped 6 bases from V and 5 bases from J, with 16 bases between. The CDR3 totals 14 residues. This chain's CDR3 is CASSQTAAPTEAFF. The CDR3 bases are TGTGCCAGCAGCCAGACAGCTGCACCTACTGAAGCTTTCTTT.

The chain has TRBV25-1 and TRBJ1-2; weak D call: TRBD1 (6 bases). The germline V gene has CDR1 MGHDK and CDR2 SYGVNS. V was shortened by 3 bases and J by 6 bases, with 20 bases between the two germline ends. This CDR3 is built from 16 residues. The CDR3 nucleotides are TGTGCCAGCAGTGACCGGGGGGCGGAACCACCCCATGGCTACACCTTC. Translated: CASSDRGAEPPHGYTF.

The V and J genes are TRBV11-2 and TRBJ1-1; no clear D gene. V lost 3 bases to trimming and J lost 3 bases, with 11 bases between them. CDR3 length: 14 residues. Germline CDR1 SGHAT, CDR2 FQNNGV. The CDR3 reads CASSFTPRDTEAFF. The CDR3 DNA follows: TGTGCCAGCAGCTTCACCCCTCGGGACACTGAAGCTTTCTTT. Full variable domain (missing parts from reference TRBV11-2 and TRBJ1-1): EAGVAQSPRYKIIEKRQSVAFWCNPISGHATLYWYQQILGQGPKLLIQFQNNGVVDDSQLPKDRFSAERLKGVDSTLKIQPAKLEDSAVYLCASSFTPRDTEAFFGQGTRLTVV.

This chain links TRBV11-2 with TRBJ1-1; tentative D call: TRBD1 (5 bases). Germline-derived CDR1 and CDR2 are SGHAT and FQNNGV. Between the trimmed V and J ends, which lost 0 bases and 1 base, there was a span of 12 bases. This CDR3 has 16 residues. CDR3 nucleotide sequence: TGTGCCAGCAGCTTAGAATGGGGCAGATCGAACACTGAAGCTTTCTTT. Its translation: CASSLEWGRSNTEAFF.